This T cell receptor (beta chain) derives from a study of PD-1 blockade in classical Hodgkin lymphoma (dated by TCRdb to about 2020). Broadly, across the study: Nivolumab dosing was 3 mg/kg intravenously every 2 weeks, continuing until either disease progression or unacceptable toxicity. A peripheral blood immune signature of response to PD-1 blockade in classical Hodgkin lymphoma was defined using TCR beta sequencing and CyTOF. What the research found in general, with its limitations: Lower diversity was seen in patients whose nivolumab began less than 1 year after ASCT, and these patients were left out of later analyses so that immune reconstitution would not confound the results. Only a single clinical trial cohort was studied, and what caused the repertoire differences, possibly disease activity or prior therapy, remained undefined. Trial patients with a complete response had baseline diversity similar to that of newly diagnosed patients, while partial responders and progressors had significantly lower diversity. Newly diagnosed patients were reported to have lower baseline TCR diversity than healthy donors, and relapsed/refractory patients were reported to have lower baseline TCR diversity still. By C4D1, a significant rise was seen in CD4+ TCR diversity but not in CD8+ TCR diversity (p=0.0027 vs p=0.16), and the rise was most apparent among complete responders (p=0.02).

Note on this clone: Its recognized antigen is unknown. No base quality values were provided; no much bigger clone lies one nucleotide off.

Per the publication, the time point label means: cycle 4 day 1 (C4D1), after less than 7 weeks of nivolumab. Every trial patient had relapsed after autologous stem cell transplantation, and cohorts A, B and C differed in prior brentuximab vedotin exposure. A total of 50 to 70 patients with relapsed/refractory classical Hodgkin lymphoma made up the trial cohort, and each patient's best overall response was complete response, partial response or progressive disease. Trial patients were treated with single-agent nivolumab in the multi-cohort phase II CheckMate 205 trial. Best overall response was determined by an independent review committee according to the 2007 International Working Group response criteria. Trial PBMCs were collected just before the start of nivolumab (C1D1) and during therapy at cycle 2 day 1 and cycle 4 day 1. After peripheral blood was drawn into 8 mL Vacutainer Cell Preparation Tubes, PBMCs were isolated by centrifugation and then cryopreserved.

Between the V and J ends, shortened by 0 bases and 2 bases respectively, the junction contains 14 bases. The germline V gene gives CDR1 as SGHRS and CDR2 as YFSETQ. Inclusive of the bounding cysteine and phenylalanine, the CDR3 is 16 residues long. Just CDR3 DNA is preserved here, 48 bases in frame from base 1. The Qiagen DNeasy kit was used to extract genomic DNA both from unsorted PBMCs and from the negatively selected CD4+ and CD8+ fractions. TCR beta CDR3 regions were subjected to amplification by immunoSEQ multiplex PCR with primers that anneal to V and J segments. Amplification bias was minimized using a synthetic immune receptor repertoire, and residual bias was removed computationally after sequencing. For the original study's pipeline: Repertoire diversity was quantified as the Shannon entropy index using custom Python scripts. Unsorted, CD4+ and CD8+ repertoires were analyzed separately, except in combined analyses where CD4+ and CD8+ sequences were merged in silico. Clonal expansion was defined as at least a 2-fold frequency increase after treatment relative to C1D1, with a pseudocount of 0.5 for undetected baseline clones. Clones with 0 or 1 copy at C1D1 were defined as singleton clones, while clones with 2 or more copies were defined as non-singleton clones. Clones expanded in unsorted samples were annotated as CD4+, CD8+ or unknown by matching protein sequences in sorted samples from the same patient. Wilcoxon tests on paired samples were used to test changes in diversity from C1D1 to C4D1. This is the immuneACCESS table as TCRdb keeps it, with only in-frame sequences that have V and J called. A part of the clones is gone; compared with another copy, unresolved V genes explain less than half, and the rest is unexplained. The V and J calls and clone size are taken from that table; D and trimming were inferred from the DNA. This sample is represented by over 85,000 clones; roughly 91% of them were singletons. The ten largest clones represent just under 2% of the sample.

The chain is made from TRBV5-1 and TRBJ1-1; TRBD1 is a possible D gene, resting on 5 matching bases. Sequenced material: peripheral blood mononuclear cells (PBMCs), taken before the fourth cycle of nivolumab. The TCR sequence derives from a human donor with classical Hodgkin lymphoma. The DNA is as follows: TGCGCCAGCAGCTTGGAGTCACGGGGACCAAACACTGAAGCTTTCTTT. It translates to CASSLESRGPNTEAFF.